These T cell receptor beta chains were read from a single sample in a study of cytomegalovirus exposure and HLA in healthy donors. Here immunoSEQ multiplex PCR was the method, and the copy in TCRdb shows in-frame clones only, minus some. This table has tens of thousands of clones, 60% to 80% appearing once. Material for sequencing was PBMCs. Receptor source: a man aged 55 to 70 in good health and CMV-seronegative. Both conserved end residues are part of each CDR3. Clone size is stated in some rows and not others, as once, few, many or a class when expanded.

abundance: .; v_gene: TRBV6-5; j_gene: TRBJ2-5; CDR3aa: CASSPYQGNGETQYF
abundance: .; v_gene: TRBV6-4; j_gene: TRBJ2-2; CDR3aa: CASSQLAGANTGELFF
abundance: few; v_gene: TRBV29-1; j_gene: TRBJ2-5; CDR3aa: CSVGYRGGETQYF
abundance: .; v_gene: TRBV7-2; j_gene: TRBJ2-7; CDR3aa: CASSPRGGPYEQYF
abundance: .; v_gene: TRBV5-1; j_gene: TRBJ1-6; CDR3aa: CASSAGTEDNSPLPF
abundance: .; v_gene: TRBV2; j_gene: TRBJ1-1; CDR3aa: CASSEVQGGTEAFF
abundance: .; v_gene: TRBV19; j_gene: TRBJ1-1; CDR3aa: CASSGSSMNTEAFF
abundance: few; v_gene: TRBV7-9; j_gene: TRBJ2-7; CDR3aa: CASGRDRGYEQYF
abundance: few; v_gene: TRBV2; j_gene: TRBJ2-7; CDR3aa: CASSEAGQGANEQYF
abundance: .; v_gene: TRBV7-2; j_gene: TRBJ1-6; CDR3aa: CASSLVPASSYNSPLHF
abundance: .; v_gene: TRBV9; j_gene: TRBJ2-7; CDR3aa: CASSVGGGGVYEQYF
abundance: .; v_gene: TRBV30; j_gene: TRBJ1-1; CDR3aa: CAWSPGTALGNTEAFF
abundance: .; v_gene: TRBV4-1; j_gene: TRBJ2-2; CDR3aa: CASSSIPNTGELFF